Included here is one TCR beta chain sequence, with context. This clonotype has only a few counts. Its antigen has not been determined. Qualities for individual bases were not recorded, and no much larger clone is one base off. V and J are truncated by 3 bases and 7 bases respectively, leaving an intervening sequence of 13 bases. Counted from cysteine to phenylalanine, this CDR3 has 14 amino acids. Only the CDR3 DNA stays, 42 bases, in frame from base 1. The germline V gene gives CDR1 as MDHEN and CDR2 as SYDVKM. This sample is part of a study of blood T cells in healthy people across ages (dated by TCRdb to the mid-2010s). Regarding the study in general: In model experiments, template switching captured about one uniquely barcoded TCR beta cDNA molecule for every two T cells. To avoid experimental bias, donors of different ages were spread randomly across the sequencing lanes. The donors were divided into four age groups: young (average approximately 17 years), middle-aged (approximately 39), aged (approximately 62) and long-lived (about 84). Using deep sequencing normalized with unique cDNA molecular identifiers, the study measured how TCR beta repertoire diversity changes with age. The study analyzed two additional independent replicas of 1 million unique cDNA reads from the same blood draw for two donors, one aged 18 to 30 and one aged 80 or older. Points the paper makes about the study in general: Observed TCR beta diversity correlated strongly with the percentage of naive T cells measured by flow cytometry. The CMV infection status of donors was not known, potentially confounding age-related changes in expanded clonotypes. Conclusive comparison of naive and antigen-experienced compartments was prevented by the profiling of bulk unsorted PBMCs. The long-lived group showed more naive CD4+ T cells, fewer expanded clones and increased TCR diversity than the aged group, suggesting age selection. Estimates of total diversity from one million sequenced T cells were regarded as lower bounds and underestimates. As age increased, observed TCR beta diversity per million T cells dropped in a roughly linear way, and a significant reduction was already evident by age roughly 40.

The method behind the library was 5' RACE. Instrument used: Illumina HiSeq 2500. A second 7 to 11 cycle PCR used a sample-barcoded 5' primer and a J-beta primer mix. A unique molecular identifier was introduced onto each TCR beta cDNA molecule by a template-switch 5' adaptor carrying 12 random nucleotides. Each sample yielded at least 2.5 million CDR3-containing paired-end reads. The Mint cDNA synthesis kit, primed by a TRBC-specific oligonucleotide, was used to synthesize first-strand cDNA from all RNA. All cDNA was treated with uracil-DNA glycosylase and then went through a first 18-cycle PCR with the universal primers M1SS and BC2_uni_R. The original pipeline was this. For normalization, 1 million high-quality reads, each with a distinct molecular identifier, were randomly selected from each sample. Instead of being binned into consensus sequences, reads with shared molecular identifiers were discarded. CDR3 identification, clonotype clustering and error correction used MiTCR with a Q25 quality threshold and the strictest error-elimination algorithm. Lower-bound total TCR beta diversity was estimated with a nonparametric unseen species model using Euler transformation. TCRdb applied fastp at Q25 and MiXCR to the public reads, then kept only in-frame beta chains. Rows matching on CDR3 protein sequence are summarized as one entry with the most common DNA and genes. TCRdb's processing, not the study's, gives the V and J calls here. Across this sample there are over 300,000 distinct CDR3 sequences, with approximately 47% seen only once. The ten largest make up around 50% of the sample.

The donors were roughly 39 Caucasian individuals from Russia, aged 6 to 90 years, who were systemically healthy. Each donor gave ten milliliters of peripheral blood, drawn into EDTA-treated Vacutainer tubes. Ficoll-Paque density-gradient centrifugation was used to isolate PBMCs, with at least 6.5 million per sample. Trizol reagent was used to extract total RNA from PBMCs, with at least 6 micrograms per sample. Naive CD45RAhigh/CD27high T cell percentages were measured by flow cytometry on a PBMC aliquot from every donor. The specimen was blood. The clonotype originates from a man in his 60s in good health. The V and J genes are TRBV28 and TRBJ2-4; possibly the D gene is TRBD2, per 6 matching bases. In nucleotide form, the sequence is TGTGCCAGCAGTTTTCTATCGGGAGTGAACATTCAGTACTTC. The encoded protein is CASSFLSGVNIQYF.